These T cell receptor beta chains were read from a single sample in a study of identifying expanded T cells in peripheral blood. Sequencing was performed with immunoSEQ multiplex PCR; in TCRdb, only in-frame clones are kept and a portion is missing. The sample records around 56,000 clones, roughly four fifths being singletons. Sequenced: blood. The receptors were gathered from a person aged 18-70 years in good health. Each CDR3 is given with its conserved first and last residue. D genes are given only for firm matches. Expanded clones are given a class, and other clones once, few, many or no size at all.

TRBJ2-7	TRBV7-8	.	.	TGTGCCAGCAGCCAGGACGGGTGGCAGGGGCCCGAGCAGTACTTC	CASSQDGWQGPEQYF
TRBJ1-1	TRBV7-9	few	.	TGTGCCAGCAGCACGCGCCCGGAAGAAGAAGCTTTCTTT	CASSTRPEEEAFF
TRBJ2-1	TRBV12-5	.	.	TGTGCTAGTGGTTTGTGGACAAGGGGGAATGAGCAGTTCTTC	CASGLWTRGNEQFF
TRBJ1-1	TRBV19	.	.	TGTGCCAGTAGTATAGTGGGGGGGCCCGCTACTAACACTGAAGCTTTCTTT	CASSIVGGPATNTEAFF
TRBJ1-1	TRBV7-9	.	.	TGTGCCAGCAGCTTAGGTTTCGGCAGGGGGAACACTGAAGCTTTCTTT	CASSLGFGRGNTEAFF
TRBJ1-2	TRBV5-6	few	TRBD1	TGTGCCAGCAGATTTACAGGGGCAGATGGCTACACCTTC	CASRFTGADGYTF
TRBJ1-4	TRBV5-1	.	TRBD1	TGCGCCAGCAGCTTACAGGGGGTACCGGCGGAGAAACTGTTTTTT	CASSLQGVPAEKLFF
TRBJ2-1	TRBV9	.	.	TGTGCCAGCAGCTCAGAACCGAACGACCTTAATGAGCAGTTCTTC	CASSSEPNDLNEQFF
TRBJ2-3	TRBV5-1	.	TRBD1	TGCGCCAGCAGCTTGGAGGGGGCCGGCACAGATACGCAGTATTTT	CASSLEGAGTDTQYF
TRBJ2-5	TRBV7-7	.	TRBD2	TGTGCCAGCAGCCTACGGACTAGCGGGGGGGCCGAGACCCAGTACTTC	CASSLRTSGGAETQYF
TRBJ2-5	TRBV5-1	.	TRBD2	TGCGCCACCAGGGACGTAGCGGGAGTTTCAGAGACCCAGTACTTC	CATRDVAGVSETQYF
TRBJ2-2	TRBV19	.	TRBD2	TGTGCCAGTAGTATGAGCGGGAGAGGGACCGGGGAGCTGTTTTTT	CASSMSGRGTGELFF
TRBJ2-1	TRBV5-8	.	TRBD2	TGTGCCAGTGACCGGCAGCGGGAGGCGGGAAATGAGCAGTTCTTC	CASDRQREAGNEQFF
TRBJ1-5	TRBV4-1	.	.	TGCGCCAGCAGCCAAGACTTGGATCAGCCCCAGCATTTT	CASSQDLDQPQHF
TRBJ1-3	TRBV30	few	.	TGTGCCTGGAAGGGGACGGATCTCTCTGGAAACACCATATATTTT	CAWKGTDLSGNTIYF
TRBJ1-1	TRBV6-1	.	TRBD1	TGTGCCAGCAGTAAGGGGGCAGTCGACACTGAAGCTTTCTTT	CASSKGAVDTEAFF
TRBJ2-5	TRBV6-5	.	TRBD1	TGTGCCACCTCGGACAGGGCGCGGGAGACCCAGTACTTC	CATSDRARETQYF
TRBJ2-1	TRBV10-3	.	.	TGTGCCATCAGTGAGTCCGGGGCTAGCTTCAATGAGCAGTTCTTC	CAISESGASFNEQFF
TRBJ2-3	TRBV29-1	few	.	TGCAGCGCGAAGCAGGGGAGCCCCGAGGATACGCAGTATTTT	CSAKQGSPEDTQYF
TRBJ2-2	TRBV10-3	once	.	TGTGCCATCAGTGAGTCGGGGAAAAGCACCGGGGAGCTGTTTTTT	CAISESGKSTGELFF
TRBJ2-7	TRBV7-8	.	TRBD1	TGTGCCAGCAGTCGGGACAGGGGTTCCTACGAGCAGTACTTC	CASSRDRGSYEQYF
TRBJ2-6	TRBV2	.	TRBD2	TGTGCCAGCAGTGGACTAGCGGGAGGAGTTGGGGCCAACGTCCTGACTTTC	CASSGLAGGVGANVLTF
TRBJ2-3	TRBV6-5	few	.	TGTGCCAGCAGAGGGGGGGGCACAGATACGCAGTATTTT	CASRGGGTDTQYF
TRBJ1-5	TRBV19	.	.	TGTGCCAGTAGTATGGGTGGGAGGGCTGGCAATCAGCCCCAGCATTTT	CASSMGGRAGNQPQHF
TRBJ2-3	TRBV5-1	.	.	TGCGCCAGCAGCTGGACTTTCACAGATACGCAGTATTTT	CASSWTFTDTQYF
TRBJ2-1	TRBV4-1	.	TRBD2	TGCGCCAGCAGCCAAGACCGGACTAGCGTTTCCTACAATGAGCAGTTCTTC	CASSQDRTSVSYNEQFF
TRBJ2-1	TRBV4-2	.	TRBD1	TGTGCCAGCAGCCAAGATTTACAGGGGGCCGGTGAGCAGTTCTTC	CASSQDLQGAGEQFF
TRBJ2-2	TRBV29-1	few	.	TGCAGCGTTGGAGGGACCGGGGAGCTGTTTTTT	CSVGGTGELFF
TRBJ1-4	TRBV7-8	.	.	TGTGCCAGCAGCTTAGCGACAGGACCCCTCAATGAAAAACTGTTTTTT	CASSLATGPLNEKLFF
TRBJ2-7	TRBV11-3	.	.	TGTGCCAGCAGCTTAGCCGGGGTTGGGCAGCAGTGGATGTACTTC	CASSLAGVGQQWMYF
TRBJ2-2	TRBV6-5	.	.	TGTGCCAGCAGTTATACAGTCACCGGGGAGCTGTTTTTT	CASSYTVTGELFF
TRBJ1-1	TRBV9	.	.	TGTGCCAGCAGCCCGAGGGCCCGGATGGTGAACACTGAAGCTTTCTTT	CASSPRARMVNTEAFF
TRBJ2-3	TRBV6-6	.	TRBD1	TGTGCCAGCAGTTACACTCAGGGGGCAGGAGATACGCAGTATTTT	CASSYTQGAGDTQYF
TRBJ1-1	TRBV9	.	.	TGTGCCAGCAGCAACCCCAGGGAGGGGCGGGTGAACACTGAAGCTTTCTTT	CASSNPREGRVNTEAFF
TRBJ1-1	TRBV27	.	.	TGTGCCAGCAGTTTAGGGACAATTGGGGCTGAAGCTTTCTTT	CASSLGTIGAEAFF
TRBJ2-1	TRBV6-5	.	.	TGTGCCAGCAGTCCACGGGACCCGATGTACAATGAGCAGTTCTTC	CASSPRDPMYNEQFF
TRBJ1-2	TRBV19	.	TRBD1	TGTGCCAGTACCCAGGACAGGATGAACTATGGCTACACCTTC	CASTQDRMNYGYTF
TRBJ1-1	TRBV6-1	.	TRBD1	TGTGCCAGCAGTGAAGGGGACAGGGCGAACACTGAAGCTTTCTTT	CASSEGDRANTEAFF
TRBJ2-1	TRBV7-2	.	TRBD2	TGTGCCAGCAGCTTCATAGCGGGGGCTAATGAGCAGTTCTTC	CASSFIAGANEQFF
TRBJ2-3	TRBV9	.	TRBD2	TGTGCCAGCAGCACCAGCGGGGTCACAGATACGCAGTATTTT	CASSTSGVTDTQYF
TRBJ2-1	TRBV11-3	.	.	TGTGCCAGCAGCTTCGCTCTAGCAGCTGACAATGAGCAGTTCTTC	CASSFALAADNEQFF
TRBJ2-5	TRBV29-1	.	.	TGCAGCGTTGAAGTTGGAAGGATGCAAGAGACCCAGTACTTC	CSVEVGRMQETQYF
TRBJ1-1	TRBV6-6	.	TRBD1	TGTGCCAGCAGTGGACAGGTTTCCGAGAACACTGAAGCTTTCTTT	CASSGQVSENTEAFF
TRBJ1-3	TRBV27	.	.	TGTGCCGCATGGAGGACTGGTGGAAACACCATATATTTT	CAAWRTGGNTIYF